This TCR beta chain is from a study of T cells in Graves' hyperthyroidism and ophthalmopathy. In its sample, this clonotype was seen many times. The source material, RNA transcripts, was used to amplify TCR beta CDR3 regions. With the HTBI primer set, the TCR CDR3 went through a first round of RT-PCR. TCRdb re-called the multiplex PCR reads through MiXCR, storing one row per CDR3 protein. The repertoire holds about 360,000 distinct CDR3 sequences, less than 15% seen once, with around 9.2% in the top ten. This CDR3 spans 15 amino acids. Per germline, CDR1 MDHEN and CDR2 SYDVKM. V was pared by 4 bases and J by 2 bases, with 13 bases between.

Sequencing input: blood. This TCR derives from a woman between 18 and 29 years old with Graves' hyperthyroidism. The chain combines TRBV28 with TRBJ2-3; TRBD1 might be the D (5 bases). CDR3 sequence reads: CASSWGRPLTDTQYF. The CDR3 DNA follows: TGTGCCAGCAGTTGGGGCAGACCCCTCACAGATACGCAGTATTTT.